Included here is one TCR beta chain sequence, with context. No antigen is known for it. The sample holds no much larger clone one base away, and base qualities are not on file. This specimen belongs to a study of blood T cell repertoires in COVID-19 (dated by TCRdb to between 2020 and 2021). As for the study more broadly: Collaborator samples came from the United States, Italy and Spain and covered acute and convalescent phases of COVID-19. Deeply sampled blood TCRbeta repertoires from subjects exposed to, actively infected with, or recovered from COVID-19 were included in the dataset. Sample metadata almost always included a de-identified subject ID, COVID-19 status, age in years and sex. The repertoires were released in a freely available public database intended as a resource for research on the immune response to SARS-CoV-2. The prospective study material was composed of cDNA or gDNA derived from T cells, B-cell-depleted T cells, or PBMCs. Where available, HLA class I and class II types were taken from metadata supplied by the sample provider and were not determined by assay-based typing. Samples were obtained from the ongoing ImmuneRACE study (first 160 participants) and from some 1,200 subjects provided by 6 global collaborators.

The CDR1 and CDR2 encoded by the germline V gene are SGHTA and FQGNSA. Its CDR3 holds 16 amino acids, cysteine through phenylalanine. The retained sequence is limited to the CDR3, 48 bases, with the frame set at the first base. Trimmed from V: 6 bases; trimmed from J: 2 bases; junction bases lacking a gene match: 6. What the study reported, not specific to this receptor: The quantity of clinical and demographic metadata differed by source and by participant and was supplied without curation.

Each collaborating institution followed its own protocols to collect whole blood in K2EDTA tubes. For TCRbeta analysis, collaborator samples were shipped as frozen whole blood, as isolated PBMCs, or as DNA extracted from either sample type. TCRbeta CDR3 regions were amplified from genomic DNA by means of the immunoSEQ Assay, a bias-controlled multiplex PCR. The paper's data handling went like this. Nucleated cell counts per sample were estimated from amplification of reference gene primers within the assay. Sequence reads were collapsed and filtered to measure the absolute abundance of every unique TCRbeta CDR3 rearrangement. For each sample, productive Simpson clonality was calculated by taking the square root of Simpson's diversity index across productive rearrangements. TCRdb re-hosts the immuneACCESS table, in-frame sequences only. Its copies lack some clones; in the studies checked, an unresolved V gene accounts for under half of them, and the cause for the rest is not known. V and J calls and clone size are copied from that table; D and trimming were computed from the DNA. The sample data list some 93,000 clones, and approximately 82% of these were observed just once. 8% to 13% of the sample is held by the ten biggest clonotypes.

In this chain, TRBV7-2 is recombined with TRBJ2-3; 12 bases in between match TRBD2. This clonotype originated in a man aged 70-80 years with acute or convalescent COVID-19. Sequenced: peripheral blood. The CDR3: CASRGGLAGITDTQYF. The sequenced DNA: TGTGCCAGCAGGGGAGGACTAGCGGGGATCACAGATACGCAGTATTTT.